The rows below give T cell receptor beta chains drawn from one sample of a study of blood T cell repertoires in COVID-19. Method: immunoSEQ multiplex PCR; TCRdb's copy keeps in-frame clones and lacks some. The profile shows 300,000 to 350,000 clones, 65% to 90% of them singletons. The sequenced sample consisted of PBMCs or T cells enriched from blood (not recorded which). The receptors originated from a woman in her thirties or forties with acute COVID-19. Both conserved end residues are part of each CDR3. A D gene is named only where the DNA matches it firmly. Not every row has a clone size; where given, it reads once, few, many or a size class.

size | D | J | V | DNA | CDR3
- | TRBD1 | TRBJ1-6 | TRBV7-6 | TGTGCCAGCAGCTCGCGGGACAGCGTGTATAATTCACCCCTCCACTTT | CASSSRDSVYNSPLHF
- | TRBD1 | TRBJ2-3 | TRBV6-5 | TGTGCCAGCAGGACAGGGGAGTTCCGCCATACGCAGTATTTT | CASRTGEFRHTQYF
- | TRBD2 | TRBJ2-5 | TRBV7-3 | TGTGCCAGCAGCTTTCTCCCGGGAGGGCGAGAGACCCAGTACTTC | CASSFLPGGRETQYF
once | TRBD1 | TRBJ2-7 | TRBV18 | TGTGCCAGCTCACCATTGGACAGGGGGCTTGACGAGCAGTACTTC | CASSPLDRGLDEQYF
- | - | TRBJ2-3 | TRBV7-2 | TGTGCCAGCAGCTTTCCAACTAGTACAACAGATACGCAGTATTTT | CASSFPTSTTDTQYF
- | - | TRBJ1-4 | TRBV5-6 | TGTGCCAGCAGCTTGGCCAATGGGCAGGGAAAACTGTTTTTT | CASSLANGQGKLFF
- | - | TRBJ1-3 | TRBV28 | TGTGCCAGCAGTTTAGGCCCCTCTGGAAACACCATATATTTT | CASSLGPSGNTIYF
once | - | TRBJ2-1 | TRBV19 | TGTGCCAGTGGCAAAGGAAGCAGGGGGGCCCCCCCCCATAGGGAGCAGTTCTTC | CASGKGSRGAPPHREQFF
- | - | TRBJ2-2 | TRBV5-1 | TGCGCCAGCAGCTACTCCTTTGGGAGCGGTGGCGGGGAGCTGTTTTTT | CASSYSFGSGGGELFF
- | - | TRBJ1-5 | TRBV3-1/TRBV3-2 | TGTGCCAGCAGCCGCGAGTTCCCATTTTTGCATCATCAGCCCCAGCATTTT | CASSREFPFLHHQPQHF
- | TRBD1 | TRBJ1-5 | TRBV28 | TGTGCCAGCAGTTCCCCGACAGGGGGAGGACAGCCCCAGCATTTT | CASSSPTGGGQPQHF
- | - | TRBJ1-3 | TRBV5-1 | TGCGCCAGCAGCTTGGCACAGGGAAAGAACACCATATATTTT | CASSLAQGKNTIYF
- | TRBD1 | TRBJ1-1 | TRBV3-1/TRBV3-2 | TGTGCCAGCAGCCAAGGGACCGGGACAGCACTTAACACTGAAGCTTTCTTT | CASSQGTGTALNTEAFF
once | - | TRBJ1-2 | TRBV3-1/TRBV3-2 | TGTGCCAGCAGCCAAGTTTGGACACAAGCTTCTAACTATGGCTACACCTTC | CASSQVWTQASNYGYTF
- | TRBD1 | TRBJ1-6 | TRBV5-1 | TGCGCCAGCAGCTTGAGTACACAGGGGAACAATTCACCCCTCCACTTT | CASSLSTQGNNSPLHF
few | - | TRBJ1-1 | TRBV3-1/TRBV3-2 | TGTGCCAGCAAAATGAGGCAGGGGACGGAGCACGCTGAAGCTTTCTTT | CASKMRQGTEHAEAFF
- | TRBD2 | TRBJ2-7 | TRBV7-2 | TGTGCCAGCAGCGATAGCGGGAGTGTTTACGAGCAGTACTTC | CASSDSGSVYEQYF
once | TRBD1 | TRBJ2-2 | TRBV5-1 | TGCGCCAGCAGCGGGGGACAGGGGGCAAACACCGGGGAGCTGTTTTTT | CASSGGQGANTGELFF
- | TRBD2 | TRBJ2-7 | TRBV29-1 | TGCAGCGTTGAAGTCCCTATATGGCGGGGGGGCGCCCAATACGAGCAGTACTTC | CSVEVPIWRGGAQYEQYF
- | - | TRBJ2-1 | TRBV15 | TGTGCCACCAGCAGTGGACAGACATACAATGAGCAGTTCTTC | CATSSGQTYNEQFF
once | TRBD1 | TRBJ1-2 | TRBV10-3 | TGTGCCATCAGGCGGACAGGGGACTATGGCTACACCTTC | CAIRRTGDYGYTF
- | - | TRBJ2-6 | TRBV12-5 | TGTGCTAGTGGTTTGGTAGACAAGAGCTTCTCTGGGGCCAACGTCCTGACTTTC | CASGLVDKSFSGANVLTF
- | - | TRBJ2-3 | TRBV27 | TGTGCCAGCAGTTTATCCGCAGGGGCAGATACGCAGTATTTT | CASSLSAGADTQYF
- | - | TRBJ1-2 | TRBV6-5 | TGTGCCAGCAGTTACTCACGGGGATACTATGGCTACACCTTC | CASSYSRGYYGYTF
once | TRBD1 | TRBJ1-3 | TRBV27 | TGTGCCAGCAGCCCCGGGGACAGGGTAAAAATTTCTGGAAACACCATATATTTT | CASSPGDRVKISGNTIYF
- | TRBD1 | TRBJ1-5 | TRBV27 | TGTGCCAGCAGTGCCGACAGGGGCAATCAGCCCCAGCATTTT | CASSADRGNQPQHF
- | TRBD2 | TRBJ2-3 | TRBV7-2 | TGTGCCAGCAGCTTCCGGCGGGGGGGAGTAGATACGCAGTATTTT | CASSFRRGGVDTQYF
- | - | TRBJ2-1 | TRBV6-5 | TGTGCCAGCAGCCAGGCCTCCTACAATGAGCAGTTCTTC | CASSQASYNEQFF
once | - | TRBJ1-2 | TRBV14 | TGTGCCAGCAGCCAAGATTCGGTACAGACCTATGGCTACACCTTC | CASSQDSVQTYGYTF
- | - | TRBJ2-5 | TRBV18 | TGTGCCAGCTCACCACCAGGCAGGGGCGAAGAGACCCAGTACTTC | CASSPPGRGEETQYF
- | - | TRBJ2-5 | TRBV12-5 | TGTGCTAGTGGTTTGGTATTGGCGGAAGAGACCCAGTACTTC | CASGLVLAEETQYF
- | TRBD1 | TRBJ1-6 | TRBV19 | TGTGCCAGTGGCGACAGGGGGCTCAATTCACCCCTCCACTTT | CASGDRGLNSPLHF
- | TRBD2 | TRBJ2-5 | TRBV28 | TGTGCCAGCAGCGCCAGACTAGCGGGAACAGAGACCCAGTACTTC | CASSARLAGTETQYF
- | - | TRBJ2-5 | TRBV4-2 | TGTGCCAGCAGCCAAGATATCGGGGGATCTGCCCAAGAGACCCAGTACTTC | CASSQDIGGSAQETQYF
- | TRBD2 | TRBJ2-7 | TRBV4-3 | TGCGCCAGCAGCCGCACGCCCCTAGGTTTGGAGCGGGAGGGATCCTACGAGCAGTACTTC | CASSRTPLGLEREGSYEQYF
- | - | TRBJ1-1 | TRBV6-5 | TGTGCCAGCAGTCTACAGGGTTTTCGAAAAGCTTTCTTT | CASSLQGFRKAFF
- | TRBD1 | TRBJ1-1 | TRBV18 | TGTGCCAGCTCACCAGCGGGACAGTCATGGGGAGCTTTCTTT | CASSPAGQSWGAFF
- | - | TRBJ2-5 | TRBV3-1/TRBV3-2 | TGTGCCAGCAGCCAAGAATCTTCGGCTAGCTGGGCAGGTGAGACCCAGTACTTC | CASSQESSASWAGETQYF
- | TRBD1 | TRBJ2-4 | TRBV5-5 | TGTGCCAGCGGTCTAGACAGGGTCTTTATGGACATTCAGTACTTC | CASGLDRVFMDIQYF
once | TRBD1 | TRBJ1-1 | TRBV19 | TGTGCCAGTAGTATTGGGGAAAAGGGGGCAAGAGTGAACACTGAAGCTTTCTTT | CASSIGEKGARVNTEAFF